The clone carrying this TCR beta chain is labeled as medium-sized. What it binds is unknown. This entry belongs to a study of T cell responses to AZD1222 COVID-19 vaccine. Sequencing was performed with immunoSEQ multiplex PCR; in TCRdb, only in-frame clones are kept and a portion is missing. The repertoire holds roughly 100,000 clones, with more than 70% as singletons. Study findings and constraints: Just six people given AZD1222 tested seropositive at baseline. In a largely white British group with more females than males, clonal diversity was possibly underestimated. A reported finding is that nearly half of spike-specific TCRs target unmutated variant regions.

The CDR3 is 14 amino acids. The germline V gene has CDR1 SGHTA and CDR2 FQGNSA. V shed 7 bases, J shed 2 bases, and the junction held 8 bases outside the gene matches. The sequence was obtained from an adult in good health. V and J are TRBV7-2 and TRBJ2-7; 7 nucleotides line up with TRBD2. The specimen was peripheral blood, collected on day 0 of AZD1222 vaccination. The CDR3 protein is CASTPRAGAYEQYF. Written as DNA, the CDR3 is TGTGCCAGCACCCCCCGCGCGGGAGCCTACGAGCAGTACTTC.